This TCR beta chain is drawn from a study of T cell changes during pregnancy in multiple sclerosis. Assay: immunoSEQ multiplex PCR; the TCRdb copy retains only in-frame clones and omits some. The sample records roughly 20,000 clones, about 89% being singletons. The germline V and J ends were trimmed by 5 bases and 3 bases, with 19 bases remaining between them. The CDR3 sequence is 16 residues long. Germline CDR1 is KGHSH and CDR2 is LQKENI. The starting material was CD8+ T cells from peripheral blood mononuclear cells, obtained in the second trimester of pregnancy. This TCR derives from a female donor in good health, enrolled as a control in a pregnancy study. The chain employs TRBV18 and TRBJ1-1; D is possibly TRBD1 (5 bases). The CDR3 loop reads CASSAGTYARDTEAFF. In DNA form, the CDR3 reads TGTGCCAGCTCAGCAGGGACTTACGCCAGGGACACTGAAGCTTTCTTT.